This TCR beta chain appears in the sequencing data of a study of early T cells in non-severe SARS-CoV-2 infection. V lost 3 bases to trimming and J lost 0 bases, with 8 bases between them. This CDR3 is built from 14 residues. The germline CDR1 and CDR2 sequences are SGHVS and FQNEAQ. This clonotype was picked up many times. MiXCR, applied by TCRdb to the 5' RACE reads, yields one record per CDR3 protein. The sample lists roughly 34,000 distinct CDR3 sequences; under 4.5% were seen once. The chain links TRBV7-8 to TRBJ1-1; D might be TRBD1 (5 bases). This sequence originates from an adult who was a healthcare worker with PCR-confirmed SARS-CoV-2 infection or an uninfected control (not recorded which). Sequences were obtained from whole blood. In DNA form, the CDR3 reads TGTGCCAGCAGCTTTGGGGACCTGAACACTGAAGCTTTCTTT. As protein: CASSFGDLNTEAFF. Complete variable domain (other parts from reference TRBV7-8 and TRBJ1-1): GAGVSQSPRYKVAKRGQDVALRCDPISGHVSLFWYQQALGQGPEFLTYFQNEAQLDKSGLPSDRFFAERPEGSVSTLKIQRTQQEDSAVYLCASSFGDLNTEAFFGQGTRLTVV.